These 26 T cell receptor beta chains were all obtained from the same sample, sequenced in a study of blood T cell repertoires in COVID-19. The assay was immunoSEQ multiplex PCR, and TCRdb's table has in-frame clones only and misses some. The data hold under 60,000 clones, with around 82% observed a single time. Sequenced input: peripheral blood. These receptors originate from a man aged 35 to 55 with acute or convalescent COVID-19.

The V and J genes are TRBV10-2 and TRBJ2-3, with TRBD2 matching 9 bases. Germline CDR1 is WSHSY and CDR2 is SAAADI. Trimming took 7 bases from V and 4 from J; bases not matched to a gene: 6. This CDR3 has 14 amino acids. The chain's CDR3 is CASKSSGGADTQYF. The CDR3, as DNA: TGCGCCAGCAAGAGTAGCGGGGGAGCAGATACGCAGTATTTT.

The rearrangement uses TRBV7-2 and TRBJ1-2; no clear D gene. The CDR3 sequence is 14 residues long. V lost 5 bases to trimming and J lost 8 bases, with 18 bases between them. Germline lookup yields CDR1 SGHTA and CDR2 FQGNSA. The CDR3 DNA is TGTGCCAGCAGCACCCTCACGGCGGCGGAGGGCTACACCTTC. Encoded protein: CASSTLTAAEGYTF. Using reference TRBV7-2 and TRBJ1-2 for the parts outside the CDR3, the full variable domain is GAGVSQSPSNKVTEKGKDVELRCDPISGHTALYWYRQSLGQGLEFLIYFQGNSAPDKSGLPSDRFSAERTGGSVSTLTIQRTQQEDSAVYLCASSTLTAAEGYTFGSGTRLTVV.

The chain is built from TRBV5-1 and TRBJ1-1, with TRBD1 matching over 7 bases. Germline-derived CDR1 and CDR2 are SGHRS and YFSETQ. The CDR3 sequence is 15 residues long. Trimming at V came to 3 bases and at J to 1 base, leaving 6 bases not matched to a gene. The CDR3 is CASSSQGVRNTEAFF. CDR3 bases: TGCGCCAGCAGCTCTCAGGGGGTTAGGAACACTGAAGCTTTCTTT.

V and J are TRBV10-3 and TRBJ1-3; D perhaps matches TRBD1 (5 bases). CDR3 length: 14 residues. V lost 8 bases and J lost 2, with 13 bases in between. Germline V gene lookup returns CDR1 ENHRY and CDR2 SYGVKD. Here the CDR3 DNA reads TGTGCCATCGAGGCAGGGATAACTGGAAACACCATATATTTT. It yields the protein CAIEAGITGNTIYF.

The V and J genes are TRBV18 and TRBJ2-5; 7 nucleotides agree with TRBD1. This CDR3 spans 16 amino acids. Trimming removed 1 base from V and 7 bases from J; junction bases left unmatched: 12. CDR1 is KGHSH and CDR2 is LQKENI in the germline V gene. The CDR3 DNA reads as TGTGCCAGCTCACCACTAGACAGGGCCTCCGCGGGGACCCAGTACTTC. Translating it yields CASSPLDRASAGTQYF.

The rearrangement joins TRBV9 to TRBJ2-6, with TRBD2 matching over 7 bases. Germline trimming cut 2 bases from V and 2 bases from J; bases unmatched to any gene: 1. This CDR3 region has 15 residues. Germline CDR1 SGDLS, CDR2 YYNGEE. The CDR3 DNA reads TGTGCCAGCAGCGTCAGCGGGGCTGGGGCCAACGTCCTGACTTTC. This translates into CASSVSGAGANVLTF. The variable domain in full, with the rest retrieved from reference TRBV9 and TRBJ2-6, is DSGVTQTPKHLITATGQRVTLRCSPRSGDLSVYWYQQSLDQGLQFLIQYYNGEERAKGNILERFSAQQFPDLHSELNLSSLELGDSALYFCASSVSGAGANVLTFGAGSRLTVL.

The rearrangement links TRBV2 to TRBJ2-7, with TRBD1 as a possible D gene (5 bases). This CDR3 is built from 14 residues. The germline V and J ends were trimmed by 7 bases and 2 bases, with 15 bases remaining between them. Germline V gene data show CDR1 as SNHLY and CDR2 as FYNNEI. The CDR3 DNA follows: TGTGCCAGCAAGACAATTGGGGCCACCTACGAGCAGTACTTC. The encoded protein is CASKTIGATYEQYF.

The chain carries TRBV6-5 and TRBJ1-2; the D gene is possibly TRBD1 (6 bases). The V gene lost 0 bases and the J gene lost 4 bases, with 12 bases spanning the gap. This CDR3 contains 15 residues. Germline V gene lookup returns CDR1 MNHEY and CDR2 SVGAGI. The CDR3 bases are TGTGCCAGCAGTTACTCAGGGGGTGGTATCTATGGCTACACCTTC. Its translation is CASSYSGGGIYGYTF.

The chain uses TRBV6-2 or TRBV6-3 and TRBJ2-4, with 8 bases matching TRBD1. After removal of 2 bases from V and 1 base from J, the junction contained 7 bases not matched to a gene. The length of the CDR3 is 17 residues. CDR1 is MNHEY, CDR2 SVGEGT, per germline. CDR3 amino acids: CASSYEDREGAKNIQYF. The CDR3 DNA reads TGTGCCAGCAGTTACGAGGACAGGGAAGGGGCCAAAAACATTCAGTACTTC.

The chain recombines TRBV10-3 with TRBJ2-1, with 10 bases that match TRBD1. The V and J ends lost 3 bases and 3 bases, in that order; junction bases with no gene match: 2. In germline, CDR1 is ENHRY, CDR2 SYGVKD. The CDR3 length is 15 residues. CDR3: CAISDRDRGYNEQFF. CDR3 DNA sequence: TGTGCCATCAGTGACCGGGACAGGGGCTACAATGAGCAGTTCTTC.

The rearrangement joins TRBV18 to TRBJ1-6; D remains unclear. With 6 bases removed from V and 2 bases from J, the gap between germline ends came to 11 bases. The CDR3 runs to 15 residues. Germline loops: CDR1 KGHSH, CDR2 LQKENI. The CDR3 DNA is TGTGCCAGCTCTTCGGGAAGCACCTATAATTCACCCCTCCACTTT. This encodes CASSSGSTYNSPLHF.

The chain couples TRBV5-8 to TRBJ1-4; tentatively, D is TRBD1 (5 bases). V gave up 2 bases and J gave up 6 bases, with 11 bases separating them. Germline-derived CDR1 and CDR2 are SGHTS and YDEGEE. CDR3 size: 14 residues. DNA for the CDR3: TGTGCCAGCAGCTTTCAGGGTATATATGAAAAACTGTTTTTT. Protein product: CASSFQGIYEKLFF.

This CDR3 is CASSLLAGNEQFF. The CDR3, as DNA: TGTGCCAGCAGCCTTCTAGCGGGGAATGAGCAGTTCTTC. The chain uses TRBV3-1 (or the pseudogene TRBV3-2) and TRBJ2-1, with 9 bases lining up with TRBD2. Germline V gene data show CDR1 as LGHDT and CDR2 as YNNKEL (reference sequence). The CDR3 is 13 amino acids. Germline trimming cut 4 bases from V and 7 bases from J; bases unmatched to any gene: 2.

The V gene is TRBV6-6, the J gene TRBJ2-1; 11 bases fit TRBD2. This CDR3 comprises 17 residues. V gave up 5 bases and J gave up 0 bases; unmatched junction bases: 6. Germline V lookup: CDR1 MNHNY, CDR2 SVGAGI (reference sequence). The CDR3 nucleotides are TGTGCCAGCAGTCTAGGACTAGCGGGTTCCTCCTACAATGAGCAGTTCTTC. Its translation: CASSLGLAGSSYNEQFF.

The gene calls are TRBV21-1 and TRBJ1-5. TRBV21-1 counts as a pseudogene. This CDR3 spans 16 amino acids. The CDR3 loop is CASSKAGRGSNQPQHF. The DNA for the CDR3 is TGTGCCAGCAGCAAAGCGGGTCGAGGTAGCAATCAGCCCCAGCATTTT.

This clone was recorded a few times. This sequence joins TRBV28 and TRBJ1-5; D possibly corresponds to TRBD1 (6 bases). V was pared by 5 bases and J by 5 bases, with 22 bases between. This CDR3 spans 17 amino acids. Germline-derived CDR1 and CDR2 are MDHEN and SYDVKM. CDR3: CASSLIRQTGIDQPQHF. For the CDR3, the DNA is TGTGCCAGCAGTCTCATCCGACAGACAGGAATCGATCAGCCCCAGCATTTT.

The J gene is TRBJ2-7, the V gene TRBV23-1; D is possibly TRBD1 (6 bases). TRBV23-1 is sorted into the ORF group, with uncertain function. The CDR3 is made up of 13 amino acids. CDR3 sequence reads: CAMQGGGHYEQYF. The CDR3 DNA is TGCGCAATGCAGGGTGGGGGCCACTACGAGCAGTACTTC.

The chain links TRBV19 to TRBJ1-1; TRBD1 matches at 8 bases. Trimming removed 7 bases from V and 3 bases from J; junction bases left unmatched: 10. The germline V gene encodes CDR1 LNHDA and CDR2 SQIVND (reference sequence). The CDR3 extends over 15 amino acids. CDR3 in DNA: TGTGCCAGTATATCGACAGGGGTTTTGGACACTGAAGCTTTCTTT. It translates to CASISTGVLDTEAFF.

CDR3 sequence (DNA): TGTGCCAGCAGTTACTCAGGGGGAATTGGCAATCAGCCCCAGCATTTT. The encoded protein is CASSYSGGIGNQPQHF. V gene TRBV6-6 combines with J gene TRBJ1-5; a weak D match, TRBD1 (6 bases). The V and J ends lost 0 bases and 2 bases respectively, with 11 bases between them. Germline V gene sequence: CDR1 MNHNY, CDR2 SVGAGI (reference sequence). The CDR3 length is 16 residues.

The J gene is TRBJ2-1, the V gene TRBV5-1, with a tentative D call TRBD1 (6 bases). Germline assignment: CDR1 SGHRS and CDR2 YFSETQ. Between the trimmed V and J ends, which lost 0 bases and 4 bases, there was a span of 11 bases. The CDR3 covers 15 residues. CDR3 bases: TGCGCCAGCAGCTTGGCCACGGGACATTACAATGAGCAGTTCTTC. Its protein product is CASSLATGHYNEQFF.

V gene TRBV7-9 combines with J gene TRBJ1-4; D might be TRBD1 (5 bases). The CDR3 is made up of 18 amino acids. Per germline, CDR1 SEHNR and CDR2 FQNEAQ (reference sequence). The V end was cut by 5 bases, the J end by 0 bases, with 19 bases between. The CDR3 DNA follows: TGTGCCAGCAGCGGCAGGGCCCTCCCGTATGCAACTAATGAAAAACTGTTTTTT. Its translation: CASSGRALPYATNEKLFF.

The chain employs TRBV5-6 and TRBJ1-4; 7 nucleotides agree with TRBD1. The germline V gene has CDR1 SGHDT and CDR2 YYEEEE. The V gene end was trimmed by 1 base and the J gene end by 7 bases; junction bases not matched to a gene: 10. The CDR3 contains 16 residues. The chain's CDR3 is CASSLFSDRAREKLFF. The CDR3 DNA follows: TGTGCCAGCAGCTTGTTTTCAGACAGGGCGCGTGAAAAACTGTTTTTT. The whole variable domain, filled in from reference TRBV5-6 and TRBJ1-4, reads DAGVTQSPTHLIKTRGQQVTLRCSPKSGHDTVSWYQQALGQGPQFIFQYYEEEERQRGNFPDRFSGHQFPNYSSELNVNALLLGDSALYLCASSLFSDRAREKLFFGSGTQLSVL.

The CDR3 DNA follows: TGTGCCACGCGGTCTGGAAACACCATATATTTT. Amino acid sequence: CATRSGNTIYF. This chain joins TRBV10-3 and TRBJ1-3; D unresolved. From germline, CDR1 is ENHRY and CDR2 SYGVKD. This CDR3 has 11 amino acids. Trimming stripped 10 bases from V and 1 base from J, with 5 bases between.

The DNA of the CDR3 is TGTGCCAGCAGCTTAAGGGGACAGGGGGCCATTAGCTCCTACAATGAGCAGTTCTTC. Its translation is CASSLRGQGAISSYNEQFF. This chain connects TRBV7-8 to TRBJ2-1; 12 nucleotides line up with TRBD1. Per germline, CDR1 SGHVS and CDR2 FQNEAQ. CDR3 length: 19 residues. V gave up 2 bases and J gave up 0 bases; unmatched junction bases: 8.

This clone was picked up many times. The V call is TRBV11-2, the J call TRBJ2-7, with D perhaps TRBD2 (6 bases). Per the germline V gene, CDR1 is SGHAT and CDR2 is FQNNGV. The CDR3 totals 14 residues. V was cut by 5 bases and J by 1 base, with 12 bases left in between. The CDR3 region is CASSRRDGSYEQYF. As DNA, the CDR3 is TGTGCCAGCAGCCGGCGGGACGGGTCCTACGAGCAGTACTTC.

The V call is TRBV3-1 (or the pseudogene TRBV3-2), the J call TRBJ2-7; D remains unclear. The CDR3 is 13 amino acids. The V gene's germline CDR1 is LGHDT and CDR2 YNNKEL (reference sequence). Trimming left V 3 bases short and J 0 bases short, with 6 bases between. The CDR3 region has the DNA TGTGCCAGCAGCCAGGGCCGCTCCTACGAGCAGTACTTC. Translated: CASSQGRSYEQYF.